What follows are 7 T cell receptor beta chains derived from one specimen sequenced in a study of CD8+ T cells in alopecia areata. cDNA serving as the sequencing template came from extracted, reverse transcribed RNA. Some clones are missing from TCRdb's copy, which holds only in-frame ones; the method was immunoSEQ multiplex PCR. Here the sample spans some 240,000 clones, about three fifths being singletons. The specimen was CD4+ T cells sorted from blood, collected at week 0. The receptor set was obtained from a human donor with alopecia areata.

The chain carries TRBV30 and TRBJ1-6; 8 bases are a match to TRBD1. Trimming took 4 bases from V and 9 from J; bases not matched to a gene: 11. Germline V gives CDR1 GTSNPN, CDR2 SVGIG (reference sequence). The CDR3 has 15 residues. Written as DNA, the CDR3 is TGTGCCTGGATTGATCAGGGGGCACAAGGTTCACCCCTCCACTTT. It specifies CAWIDQGAQGSPLHF.

This chain joins TRBV2 and TRBJ2-4, with D unresolved. This CDR3 comprises 13 residues. Trimming shortened V by 4 bases and J by 6 bases, and 10 bases separated the two germline ends. Looked up from germline, CDR1 is SNHLY and CDR2 is FYNNEI. The CDR3 coding sequence is TGTGCCAGCAGTGTTGGAGTCCCAAACATTCAGTACTTC. Encoded protein: CASSVGVPNIQYF.

The chain links TRBV30 to TRBJ1-4, with D perhaps matching TRBD1 (6 bases). The germline V gene encodes CDR1 GTSNPN and CDR2 SVGIG (reference sequence). The CDR3 is made up of 15 amino acids. The V end was cut by 0 bases, the J end by 8 bases, with 16 bases between. CDR3 sequence: CAWSVRTARREKLFF. The CDR3 nucleotides are TGTGCCTGGAGTGTACGGACAGCTAGGAGGGAAAAACTGTTTTTT.

The chain carries TRBV4-1 and TRBJ2-1; D is possibly TRBD2 (5 bases). The germline V gene encodes CDR1 MGHRA and CDR2 YSYEKL. This CDR3 contains 16 residues. V was cut by 4 bases and J by 7 bases, with 20 bases left in between. CDR3 in amino acids: CASSLGLPPPQNEQFF. DNA for the CDR3: TGCGCCAGCAGCCTCGGACTCCCGCCCCCCCAAAATGAGCAGTTCTTC.

This clone was picked up a small number of times. The chain joins TRBV29-1 to TRBJ1-1; no definite D call. Germline V CDR1 and CDR2: SQVTM, ANQGSEA. V was pared by 4 bases and J by 6 bases, with 18 bases between. The CDR3 totals 14 residues. The CDR3 sequence: CSVGGLVGGPEAFF. The CDR3 region has the DNA TGCAGCGTTGGTGGGTTAGTGGGCGGCCCTGAAGCTTTCTTT.

The gene calls are TRBV29-1 and TRBJ2-1, with no clear D. Germline CDR1 is SQVTM and CDR2 is ANQGSEA. The CDR3 has 14 amino acids. The V end was cut by 5 bases, the J end by 6 bases, with 17 bases between. The CDR3 sequence is CSVIRAKAGNEQFF. CDR3 DNA sequence: TGCAGCGTTATTCGGGCTAAAGCCGGCAATGAGCAGTTCTTC.

J is TRBJ1-1 and V is TRBV6-5; D remains ambiguous. Germline V lookup: CDR1 MNHEY, CDR2 SVGAGI. With 6 bases removed from V and 5 bases from J, the gap between germline ends came to 16 bases. The CDR3 covers 14 residues. CDR3: CASRPGGRETEAFF. CDR3 in DNA: TGTGCCAGCAGACCGGGAGGGAGAGAGACTGAAGCTTTCTTT.